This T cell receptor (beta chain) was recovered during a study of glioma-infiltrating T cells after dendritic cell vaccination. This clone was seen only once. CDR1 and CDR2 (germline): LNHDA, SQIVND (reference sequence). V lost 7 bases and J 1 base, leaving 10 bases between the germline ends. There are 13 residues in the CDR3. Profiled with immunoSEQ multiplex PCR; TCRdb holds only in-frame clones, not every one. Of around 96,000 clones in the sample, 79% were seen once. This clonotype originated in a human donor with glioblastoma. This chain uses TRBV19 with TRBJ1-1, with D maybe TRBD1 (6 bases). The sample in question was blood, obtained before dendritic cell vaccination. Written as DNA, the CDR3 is TGTGCCAGTATAGGACAGCCGAACACTGAAGCTTTCTTT. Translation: CASIGQPNTEAFF.